These T cell receptor beta chains were read from a single sample in a study of metastatic and nonmetastatic thyroid tumors. TCRdb re-clonotyped the PCR reads through MiXCR. The data show 35,000 to 40,000 clones, around 26% seen once. Source material: blood. These receptor sequences come from a female donor with papillary thyroid cancer or a benign thyroid nodule (not recorded which). Some clones in this sample may be carry-over from other donors' samples. Each CDR3 is given with its conserved first and last residue. A D gene is named only where the DNA matches it firmly. The size entry is marked missing in some rows and otherwise reads once, few, many or a size class.

>few|15|TRBD2|TRBV12-3/TRBV12-4|TRBJ2-7
CASSSTRDYSYEQYF
TGTGCCAGCAGCTCTACTCGGGACTACTCCTACGAGCAGTACTTC
>many|17|TRBD1|TRBV20-1|TRBJ2-3
CSADPTLGQDHTDTQYF
TGCAGTGCCGACCCGACGTTAGGACAGGACCACACAGATACGCAGTATTTT
>-|15|-|TRBV4-2|TRBJ2-7
CASILRPLGPNEQYF
TGTGCCAGCATCCTGCGTCCCTTGGGGCCGAACGAGCAGTACTTC
>-|14|TRBD2|TRBV20-1|TRBJ2-7
CSGKSEAGSFKQYF
TGTAGTGGAAAGAGTGAAGCGGGGTCCTTCAAGCAGTACTTC
>-|15|TRBD1|TRBV11-2|TRBJ1-1
CASTHARTGFTEAFF
TGTGCCAGCACCCATGCGCGGACAGGGTTTACTGAAGCTTTCTTT
>medium-sized|11|TRBD1|TRBV6-1|TRBJ1-1
CATTGGDRTFF
TGTGCCACCACCGGTGGGGACAGGACTTTCTTT
>-|14|-|TRBV6-2/TRBV6-3|TRBJ1-2
CASSPYGPGDGYTF
TGTGCCAGCAGTCCCTATGGGCCCGGGGACGGCTACACCTTC
>-|15|-|TRBV2|TRBJ1-5
CASSESVGDIQPQHF
TGTGCCAGCAGTGAGTCAGTGGGAGACATTCAGCCCCAGCATTTT
>many|14|-|TRBV5-1|TRBJ1-1
CASRPMDAWAEAFF
TGCGCCAGCCGACCCATGGACGCCTGGGCTGAAGCTTTCTTT
>-|14|-|TRBV6-1|TRBJ2-5
CVSRRAGSEETQYF
TGTGTCAGCAGAAGAGCAGGGTCGGAAGAGACCCAGTACTTC
>medium-sized|16|TRBD2|TRBV6-1|TRBJ2-1
CASSSKRESSYNEQFF
TGTGCCAGCAGTAGCAAGCGGGAGAGCTCCTACAATGAGCAGTTCTTC
>-|12|-|TRBV4-1|TRBJ1-1
CASSQDQSPAFF
TGCGCCAGCAGCCAAGATCAATCCCCCGCTTTCTTT
>many|15|TRBD2|TRBV9|TRBJ2-5
CASSPRGGGQETQYF
TGTGCCAGCAGCCCCCGGGGGGGGGGGCAAGAGACCCAGTACTTC
>-|18|TRBD2|TRBV5-4|TRBJ2-2
CASSLGSTSGSITGELFF
TGTGCCAGCAGCTTGGGATCCACTAGCGGGAGCATCACCGGGGAGCTGTTTTTT
>-|13|TRBD1|TRBV20-1|TRBJ1-3
CSASTGGGNTIYF
TGCAGTGCTAGCACAGGGGGCGGAAACACCATATATTTT
>-|14|TRBD2|TRBV7-8|TRBJ2-1
CASSQREREYEQFF
TGTGCCAGCAGCCAACGCGAGCGGGAATATGAGCAGTTCTTC
>many|16|-|TRBV27|TRBJ2-3
CASSLVLGLGTDTQYF
TGTGCCAGCAGTTTAGTTCTAGGATTGGGCACAGATACGCAGTATTTT
>many|14|-|TRBV9|TRBJ1-3
CASSAPGVGNTIYF
TGTGCCAGCAGCGCGCCAGGAGTTGGAAACACCATATATTTT
>many|14|-|TRBV4-1|TRBJ2-7
CASSQGAGSYEQYF
TGCGCCAGCAGCCAAGGGGCAGGATCCTACGAGCAGTACTTC
>-|14|TRBD2|TRBV20-1|TRBJ2-3
CSARVAGGADTQYF
TGCAGTGCTAGAGTAGCGGGAGGTGCTGATACGCAGTATTTT
>-|15|-|TRBV11-2|TRBJ1-3
CASSLGPSGGNTIYF
TGTGCCAGCAGCTTAGGTCCGAGTGGAGGAAACACCATATATTTT
>-|12|-|TRBV20-1|TRBJ2-1
CSAGTVYNEQFF
TGCAGTGCTGGAACAGTGTACAATGAGCAGTTCTTC
>medium-sized|16|-|TRBV6-1|TRBJ1-3
CASSGLRTGTGNTIYF
TGTGCCAGCAGTGGTTTGAGAACAGGGACTGGAAACACCATATATTTT
>many|15|TRBD1|TRBV5-1|TRBJ2-7
CASSLAAGGGYEQYF
TGCGCCAGCAGCTTGGCGGCAGGGGGCGGGTACGAGCAGTACTTC
>-|16|TRBD2|TRBV7-2|TRBJ2-3
CASSLASGRAGDTQYF
TGTGCCAGCAGCTTAGCTAGCGGGAGGGCCGGAGATACGCAGTATTTT
>-|16|-|TRBV3-1|TRBJ1-2
CASSQAGGSTNYGYTF
TGTGCCAGCAGCCAAGCGGGGGGATCGACTAACTATGGCTACACCTTC
>-|14|-|TRBV11-2|TRBJ1-1
CASSSQTLGTEAFF
TGTGCCAGCAGCTCTCAGACACTAGGAACTGAAGCTTTCTTT
>few|16|-|TRBV6-2/TRBV6-3|TRBJ1-6
CASSYEAGCGISPLHF
TGTGCCAGCAGTTACGAAGCCGGGTGCGGCATTTCACCCCTCCACTTT
>few|12|-|TRBV28|TRBJ1-5
CASSLGYQHKHF
TGTGCCAGCAGTTTAGGGTATCAGCACAAGCATTTT
>few|14|-|TRBV6-1|TRBJ1-1
CASSVEPISPEAFF
TGTGCCAGCAGTGTTGAACCCATCTCCCCTGAAGCTTTCTTT
>medium-sized|12|-|TRBV28|TRBJ2-7
CASSRDPYEQYF
TGTGCCAGCAGCAGAGACCCCTACGAGCAGTACTTC
>-|15|-|TRBV28|TRBJ2-7
CASSHRDKDTYEQYF
TGTGCCAGCAGTCACCGGGACAAGGACACCTACGAGCAGTACTTT
>-|19|-|TRBV20-1|TRBJ1-4
CSARDHRTLPRGNSEKLFF
TGCAGTGCTAGAGATCACAGGACACTCCCTAGGGGGAATTCTGAAAAACTGTTTTTT
>few|16|TRBD2|TRBV27|TRBJ2-1
CASSYGVTSGANEQFF
TGTGCCAGCAGTTACGGGGTGACTAGCGGGGCGAATGAGCAGTTCTTC
>many|12|TRBD2|TRBV6-1|TRBJ2-5
CASTPGGGTQYF
TGTGCCAGCACCCCCGGGGGGGGGACCCAGTACTTC
>-|16|TRBD2|TRBV9|TRBJ2-3
CASSANQAGATDTQYF
TGTGCCAGCAGCGCTAACCAAGCGGGAGCCACAGATACGCAGTATTTT
>few|13|-|TRBV19|TRBJ1-5
CASSMGLDQPQHF
TGTGCCAGTAGTATGGGGCTGGATCAGCCCCAGCATTTT
>-|16|TRBD1|TRBV11-1|TRBJ2-2
CASSPPGQGPTGELFF
TGTGCCAGCAGCCCACCGGGACAGGGTCCCACCGGGGAGCTGTTTTTT
>-|13|TRBD1|TRBV20-1|TRBJ2-7
CSAPGQGITEQYF
TGCAGTGCCCCGGGACAGGGAATTACCGAGCAGTACTTC
>-|12|-|TRBV20-1|TRBJ2-3
CSAAGRIDTQYF
TGCAGTGCTGCAGGCCGCATTGATACGCAGTATTTT
>-|12|-|TRBV28|TRBJ2-7
CASSSGFYEQYF
TGTGCCAGCAGCTCAGGATTCTACGAGCAGTACTTC
>many|16|TRBD2|TRBV3-1|TRBJ2-5
CASSQGSSGAQETQYF
TGTGCCAGCAGCCAAGGTTCTAGCGGGGCACAAGAGACCCAGTACTTC
>-|14|-|TRBV20-1|TRBJ2-1
CSASNGASVDEQFF
TGCAGTGCTTCAAATGGGGCCAGTGTCGATGAGCAGTTCTTC
>-|13|-|TRBV30|TRBJ2-7
CAWSGGGPYEQYF
TGTGCCTGGAGTGGAGGCGGCCCGTACGAGCAGTACTTC
>many|16|-|TRBV18|TRBJ1-3
CASSPEPLYSGNTIYF
TGTGCCAGCTCACCGGAACCTCTTTACTCTGGAAACACCATATATTTT
>many|14|-|TRBV13|TRBJ2-3
CASSFERNTDTQYF
TGTGCCAGCAGCTTCGAGCGGAACACAGATACGCAGTATTTT
>many|14|-|TRBV7-9|TRBJ1-1
CASSLGTANTEAFF
TGTGCCAGCAGCTTAGGGACAGCGAACACTGAAGCTTTCTTT
>many|19|TRBD2|TRBV13|TRBJ2-3
CASSLEGPTLAGRTDTQYF
TGTGCCAGCAGCTTAGAGGGCCCGACTCTAGCGGGAAGGACAGATACGCAGTATTTT
>-|11|-|TRBV30|TRBJ1-3
CAWSAANTIYF
TGTGCCTGGAGTGCGGCAAACACCATATATTTT
>-|15|-|TRBV20-1|TRBJ2-1
CSARVGGGTSNEQFF
TGCAGTGCTAGAGTAGGGGGAGGCACGAGCAATGAGCAGTTCTTC
>-|12|-|TRBV30|TRBJ2-1
CAWSENYNEQFF
TGTGCCTGGAGCGAGAATTACAATGAGCAGTTCTTC
>many|14|-|TRBV9|TRBJ2-7
CASSVGQTAYEQYF
TGTGCCAGCAGCGTAGGACAGACGGCCTACGAGCAGTACTTC
>many|12|TRBD2|TRBV11-2|TRBJ2-1
CASSLWGGEQFF
TGTGCCAGCAGCTTATGGGGGGGTGAGCAGTTCTTC
>many|14|-|TRBV9|TRBJ2-1
CASSVGLIYNEQFF
TGTGCCAGCAGCGTAGGACTCATCTACAATGAGCAGTTCTTC
>-|15|-|TRBV11-3|TRBJ2-7
CASSPRRGKEDEQYF
TGTGCCAGCAGCCCCCGCAGGGGTAAGGAGGACGAGCAGTACTTC
>few|14|-|TRBV7-8|TRBJ2-1
CASSFLPEYNEQFF
TGTGCCAGCAGCTTTCTACCTGAGTACAATGAGCAGTTCTTC
>-|15|TRBD1|TRBV7-9|TRBJ2-7
CASSLAGTGTYEQYF
TGTGCCAGCAGCTTAGCTGGGACAGGGACCTACGAGCAGTACTTC
>many|15|TRBD1|TRBV5-8|TRBJ1-1
CASSLLTGGNTEAFF
TGTGCCAGCAGCTTGTTAACAGGGGGGAACACTGAAGCTTTCTTT
>many|15|-|TRBV20-1|TRBJ1-2
CSARDRVLYGYGYTF
TGCAGTGCTAGAGACAGGGTCCTTTATGGCTATGGCTACACCTTC
>-|16|-|TRBV11-1|TRBJ2-3
CASSLRSQGYTDTQYF
TGTGCCAGCAGCTTAAGGTCCCAGGGCTACACAGATACGCAGTATTTT